These 16 T cell receptor beta chains were all obtained from the same sample, sequenced in a study of immune evolution from preneoplasia to lung adenocarcinoma. Clones were read by immunoSEQ multiplex PCR, and TCRdb kept only the in-frame ones, dropping some. The table lists 9,500 to 13,000 clones, approximately 77% of them singletons. The sequenced material came from FFPE minimally invasive lung adenocarcinoma tissue. The receptors derive from a person aged 65 to 85 with lung adenocarcinoma.

The chain couples TRBV4-1 to TRBJ1-1; 7 bases map to TRBD1. Trimming removed 0 bases from V and 8 bases from J; junction bases left unmatched: 12. This CDR3 region has 16 residues. Germline assignment: CDR1 MGHRA and CDR2 YSYEKL. The CDR3 loop is CASSQDFLETGVEAFF. The CDR3 nucleotides read TGCGCCAGCAGCCAAGATTTCTTAGAAACAGGGGTAGAAGCTTTCTTT.

The chain combines TRBV28 with TRBJ2-5; tentatively, D is TRBD1 or TRBD2 (5 bases each). The germline V gene has CDR1 MDHEN and CDR2 SYDVKM. Trimming took off 8 bases at V and 7 bases at J, with 17 bases between the two ends. The CDR3 loop spans 13 amino acids. The CDR3 region has the DNA TGTGCCAGCCTACGTCGGGGCAGCGGGACCCAGTACTTC. The encoded protein is CASLRRGSGTQYF.

This clone was found once. This sequence joins TRBV7-8 and TRBJ1-5, with D uncertain. This CDR3 comprises 15 residues. V lost 2 bases and J lost 2, with 10 bases in between. CDR1 and CDR2 from the germline V gene are SGHVS and FQNEAQ. The DNA for the CDR3 is TGTGCCAGCAGCTTATCAGACACCGGCAATCAGCCCCAGCATTTT. It translates to CASSLSDTGNQPQHF.

This rearrangement joins TRBV2 to TRBJ1-2; 8 bases fit TRBD1. Trimming took 6 bases from V and 3 from J; bases not matched to a gene: 3. This CDR3 comprises 13 residues. Germline-derived CDR1 and CDR2 are SNHLY and FYNNEI. Written as DNA, the CDR3 is TGTGCCAGCAGGACGACAGGGGACTATGGCTACACCTTC. Its protein product is CASRTTGDYGYTF.

The gene calls are TRBV5-1 and TRBJ1-2; 7 bases are shared with TRBD1. Germline V CDR1 and CDR2: SGHRS, YFSETQ. J gave up 0 bases and V 4 bases, and 9 bases lay outside the gene matches. This CDR3 is 16 amino acids long. The CDR3 sequence is CASSPRDSSSNYGYTF. The CDR3, as DNA: TGCGCCAGCAGCCCCAGGGACAGCAGTTCTAACTATGGCTACACCTTC.

The V call is TRBV9, the J call TRBJ1-1; no clear D. V was cut by 0 bases and J by 4 bases, with 16 bases left in between. The germline gives CDR1 SGDLS, CDR2 YYNGEE. The CDR3 has 16 residues. CDR3 amino acids: CASSVEGTRATTEAFF. CDR3 sequence (DNA): TGTGCCAGCAGCGTAGAAGGTACGCGGGCAACCACTGAAGCTTTCTTT. The full variable domain, its missing parts supplied by reference TRBV9 and TRBJ1-1, is DSGVTQTPKHLITATGQRVTLRCSPRSGDLSVYWYQQSLDQGLQFLIQYYNGEERAKGNILERFSAQQFPDLHSELNLSSLELGDSALYFCASSVEGTRATTEAFFGQGTRLTVV.

The chain carries TRBV29-1 and TRBJ1-2, with 7 bases lining up with TRBD1. This CDR3 contains 13 residues. The trim removed 5 bases at V and 3 bases at J, leaving 6 bases unmatched. Per germline, CDR1 SQVTM and CDR2 ANQGSEA. The CDR3 reads CSVTLTGDYGYTF. Written as DNA, the CDR3 is TGCAGCGTTACCCTAACAGGGGACTATGGCTACACCTTC.

CDR3 sequence reads: CAIGQGLSRGTGELFF. In nucleotides, the CDR3 is TGTGCCATAGGACAGGGATTGTCGAGAGGCACCGGGGAGCTGTTTTTT. V is TRBV10-3 and J is TRBJ2-2; 8 bases line up with TRBD1. Germline CDR1 and CDR2: ENHRY and SYGVKD. The trim removed 9 bases at V and 4 bases at J, leaving 13 bases unmatched. The CDR3 contains 16 residues.

V usage is TRBV28 and J usage is TRBJ1-6; TRBD1 matches 7 bases. CDR1 is MDHEN and CDR2 is SYDVKM in the germline V gene. CDR3 length: 16 residues. The trim removed 3 bases at V and 7 bases at J, leaving 9 bases unmatched. Here the CDR3 DNA reads TGTGCCAGCAGTTTCGGAAACAGGGGACGGAATTCACCCCTCCACTTT. Translation: CASSFGNRGRNSPLHF. The variable domain in full, with the rest retrieved from reference TRBV28 and TRBJ1-6, is DVKVTQSSRYLVKRTGEKVFLECVQDMDHENMFWYRQDPGLGLRLIYFSYDVKMKEKGDIPEGYSVSREKKERFSLILESASTNQTSMYLCASSFGNRGRNSPLHFGNGTRLTVT.

The chain has TRBV5-5 and TRBJ1-2; possible D gene TRBD1, 6 bases. Germline V lookup: CDR1 SGHKS, CDR2 YYEKEE (reference sequence). V was trimmed by 4 bases and J by 6 bases, leaving 19 bases between them. The CDR3 runs 15 residues. CDR3 in DNA: TGTGCCAGCAGCCCGGACTTCAGGGGAGGAAATGGCTACACCTTC. Its translation is CASSPDFRGGNGYTF.

This clone appeared once. The chain recombines TRBV5-5 with TRBJ1-6; D remains unclear. The V end was cut by 0 bases, the J end by 10 bases, with 11 bases between. Germline V gives CDR1 SGHKS, CDR2 YYEKEE (reference sequence). This CDR3 is 14 amino acids long. CDR3 nucleotides: TGTGCCAGCAGCTTGGATCCGGTTCGGTCACCCCTCCACTTT. The encoded protein is CASSLDPVRSPLHF.

The chain has TRBV2 and TRBJ2-7; TRBD1 is a possible D gene (6 bases). V was cut by 5 bases and J by 4 bases, with 12 bases left in between. Per the germline V gene, CDR1 is SNHLY and CDR2 is FYNNEI. This CDR3 spans 13 amino acids. The CDR3 sequence is CASSRGGGYEQYF. CDR3 DNA: TGTGCCAGCAGTCGAGGGGGTGGGTACGAGCAGTACTTC.

The chain recombines TRBV6-1 with TRBJ1-5, with no clear D. Trimming removed 8 bases at V and 2 bases at J, with 13 bases between. Per germline, CDR1 MNHNS and CDR2 SASEGT. The CDR3 loop spans 14 amino acids. The CDR3 sequence is CASVFGSGNQPQHF. The CDR3 DNA reads as TGTGCCAGCGTTTTTGGCAGCGGCAATCAGCCCCAGCATTTT.

V is TRBV18 and J is TRBJ2-7, with no clear D. The ends were cut back, 4 bases at V and 7 bases at J, with 14 bases in the middle. Germline V gives CDR1 KGHSH, CDR2 LQKENI. This CDR3 has 13 residues. CDR3 region: CASSLPDLREQYF. CDR3 sequence (DNA): TGTGCCAGCTCACTTCCTGATTTAAGAGAGCAGTACTTC.

This chain links TRBV5-1 with TRBJ2-7, with D possibly TRBD1 on 5 matching bases. Germline CDR1 is SGHRS and CDR2 is YFSETQ. The CDR3 is 14 residues long. V was clipped by 4 bases and J by 0 bases, with 11 bases between them. The chain's CDR3 is CASSHLQGSYEQYF. The CDR3 DNA sequence: TGCGCCAGCAGCCACCTCCAGGGCTCCTACGAGCAGTACTTC.

Written as DNA, the CDR3 is TGTGCCTGGAGTGGATCCCTGGGATCTGGAAACACCATATATTTT. Its protein is CAWSGSLGSGNTIYF. The rearrangement links TRBV30 to TRBJ1-3; D not resolved. The CDR3 covers 15 residues. Between the trimmed V and J ends, which lost 1 base and 1 base, there was a span of 11 bases. The germline V gene has CDR1 GTSNPN and CDR2 SVGIG (reference sequence). Full variable domain (missing parts from reference TRBV30 and TRBJ1-3): SQTIHQWPATLVQPVGSPLSLECTVEGTSNPNLYWYRQAAGRGLQLLFYSVGIGQISSEVPQNLSASRPQDRQFILSSKKLLLSDSGFYLCAWSGSLGSGNTIYFGEGSWLTVV.